This is a list of T cell receptor beta chains from one sample in a study of cytomegalovirus exposure and HLA in healthy donors. Only in-frame clones appear in the TCRdb table, and some are missing; sequencing was by immunoSEQ multiplex PCR. The sample holds around 180,000 clones; almost 85% are singletons and the top ten take around 5%. The sample comprised PBMCs. These receptors were obtained from a girl between 5 and 17 years old in good health and CMV-seropositive. Each CDR3 is given with its conserved first and last residue. The order of the fields is CDR3 protein, CDR3 DNA, D gene, J gene, clone size, V gene. A D gene is named only where the DNA matches it firmly. Rows may omit the clone size; those that give it use once, few, many or a size class.

cdr3_aa: CASSSGDVNQPQHF
cdr3_nt: TGTGCCAGCAGCTCAGGGGACGTCAATCAGCCCCAGCATTTT
d_call: NA
j_call: TRBJ1-5
clone_size: NA
v_call: TRBV7-9

cdr3_aa: CASSFNRGYEQYF
cdr3_nt: TGTGCCAGCAGCTTTAACAGGGGCTACGAGCAGTACTTC
d_call: TRBD1
j_call: TRBJ2-7
clone_size: few
v_call: TRBV7-2

cdr3_aa: CASRRGGDYGYTF
cdr3_nt: TGTGCCAGCAGACGAGGCGGAGACTATGGCTACACCTTC
d_call: NA
j_call: TRBJ1-2
clone_size: once
v_call: TRBV6-1

cdr3_aa: CASSQDPSGVETQYF
cdr3_nt: TGCGCCAGCAGCCAAGACCCTAGCGGGGTTGAGACCCAGTACTTC
d_call: TRBD2
j_call: TRBJ2-5
clone_size: NA
v_call: TRBV4-1

cdr3_aa: CASSQVGKGAEAFF
cdr3_nt: TGCGCCAGCAGCCAAGTAGGTAAAGGGGCTGAAGCTTTCTTT
d_call: NA
j_call: TRBJ1-1
clone_size: NA
v_call: TRBV4-1

cdr3_aa: CASTVEISGNTIYF
cdr3_nt: TGTGCCAGCACCGTAGAGATTTCTGGAAACACCATATATTTT
d_call: NA
j_call: TRBJ1-3
clone_size: NA
v_call: TRBV2

cdr3_aa: CASSVQGNSNEQYF
cdr3_nt: TGTGCCAGCAGCGTACAGGGTAATTCGAACGAGCAGTACTTC
d_call: NA
j_call: TRBJ2-7
clone_size: NA
v_call: TRBV9

cdr3_aa: CASSPLGGNEAFF
cdr3_nt: TGTGCCAGCAGCCCCTTAGGGGGAAATGAAGCTTTCTTT
d_call: NA
j_call: TRBJ1-1
clone_size: NA
v_call: TRBV9

cdr3_aa: CASSLALPGQGRYNEQFF
cdr3_nt: TGTGCCAGCAGCTTAGCATTACCGGGACAGGGGAGGTACAATGAGCAGTTCTTC
d_call: TRBD1
j_call: TRBJ2-1
clone_size: NA
v_call: TRBV7-9

cdr3_aa: CASSPRALAGDNEQFF
cdr3_nt: TGTGCCAGCAGCCCACGAGCCTTAGCGGGGGACAATGAGCAGTTCTTC
d_call: TRBD2
j_call: TRBJ2-1
clone_size: few
v_call: TRBV9

cdr3_aa: CASIGGTDTEAFF
cdr3_nt: TGCGCCAGCATCGGGGGGACGGACACTGAAGCTTTCTTT
d_call: NA
j_call: TRBJ1-1
clone_size: NA
v_call: TRBV5-1

cdr3_aa: CASSPYRGVDEQYF
cdr3_nt: TGCGCCAGCAGCCCATACAGGGGGGTGGACGAGCAGTACTTC
d_call: TRBD1
j_call: TRBJ2-7
clone_size: NA
v_call: TRBV4-1

cdr3_aa: CASSIRLVAGEGYEQYF
cdr3_nt: TGTGCCAGTAGTATACGGTTGGTGGCGGGGGAAGGCTACGAGCAGTACTTC
d_call: TRBD2
j_call: TRBJ2-7
clone_size: few
v_call: TRBV19

cdr3_aa: CASSTGGTYTEAFF
cdr3_nt: TGTGCCAGCAGCACGGGGGGCACTTACACTGAAGCTTTCTTT
d_call: NA
j_call: TRBJ1-1
clone_size: NA
v_call: TRBV7-6

cdr3_aa: CASSSSGGAYNEQFF
cdr3_nt: TGTGCTAGCAGCTCTAGCGGGGGCGCCTACAATGAGCAGTTCTTC
d_call: TRBD2
j_call: TRBJ2-1
clone_size: few
v_call: TRBV7-7

cdr3_aa: CASGLYGYGYTF
cdr3_nt: TGTGCTAGTGGTTTGTACGGCTATGGCTACACCTTC
d_call: NA
j_call: TRBJ1-2
clone_size: NA
v_call: TRBV12-5

cdr3_aa: CASSLGVRTEAFF
cdr3_nt: TGTGCCAGCAGTTTAGGAGTGAGGACTGAAGCTTTCTTT
d_call: NA
j_call: TRBJ1-1
clone_size: NA
v_call: TRBV27

cdr3_aa: CASSPGQSSNYGYTF
cdr3_nt: TGTGCCAGCAGCCCGGGACAGAGCTCTAACTATGGCTACACCTTC
d_call: TRBD1
j_call: TRBJ1-2
clone_size: once
v_call: TRBV9

cdr3_aa: CASSLLSQRGGVEQFF
cdr3_nt: TGTGCCAGCAGCTTATTGAGCCAGCGGGGGGGCGTTGAGCAGTTCTTC
d_call: TRBD2
j_call: TRBJ2-1
clone_size: NA
v_call: TRBV11-2

cdr3_aa: CASSVGTGGVAFF
cdr3_nt: TGTGCCAGCAGCGTAGGAACAGGGGGGGTAGCTTTCTTT
d_call: TRBD1
j_call: TRBJ1-1
clone_size: NA
v_call: TRBV9

cdr3_aa: CASSYNQQGADEQFF
cdr3_nt: TGTGCCAGCAGTTACAATCAACAGGGGGCGGACGAGCAGTTCTTC
d_call: TRBD1
j_call: TRBJ2-1
clone_size: NA
v_call: TRBV6-5

cdr3_aa: CASSPGLAETQYF
cdr3_nt: TGTGCCAGCAGTCCCGGACTAGCAGAGACCCAGTACTTC
d_call: TRBD2
j_call: TRBJ2-5
clone_size: once
v_call: TRBV11-2

cdr3_aa: CASRGRTGQANSGNTIYF
cdr3_nt: TGTGCCAGTAGAGGACGAACGGGACAGGCCAACTCTGGAAACACCATATATTTT
d_call: TRBD1
j_call: TRBJ1-3
clone_size: NA
v_call: TRBV19

cdr3_aa: CASSEVPEGADTQYF
cdr3_nt: TGTGCCAGCAGTGAAGTCCCAGAGGGGGCAGATACGCAGTATTTT
d_call: NA
j_call: TRBJ2-3
clone_size: NA
v_call: TRBV6-1

cdr3_aa: CSPLGVGF
cdr3_nt: TGCAGTCCCTTAGGGGTAGGGTTC
d_call: NA
j_call: TRBJ1-2
clone_size: NA
v_call: TRBV20-1

cdr3_aa: CASSSLTSGVDFGELFF
cdr3_nt: TGTGCCAGCAGCTCACTGACTAGCGGGGTAGATTTCGGGGAGCTGTTTTTT
d_call: TRBD2
j_call: TRBJ2-2
clone_size: once
v_call: TRBV5-6

cdr3_aa: CASSDRSNQPQHF
cdr3_nt: TGTGCCAGCAGTGACCGTAGCAATCAGCCCCAGCATTTT
d_call: NA
j_call: TRBJ1-5
clone_size: NA
v_call: TRBV6-4

cdr3_aa: CASSPLTSGYYEQYF
cdr3_nt: TGCGCCAGCAGCCCACTGACTAGCGGCTACTACGAGCAGTACTTC
d_call: TRBD2
j_call: TRBJ2-7
clone_size: NA
v_call: TRBV5-1

cdr3_aa: CASSVVGRPGVNTEAFF
cdr3_nt: TGTGCCAGCAGCGTAGTAGGAAGGCCAGGGGTAAACACTGAAGCTTTCTTT
d_call: NA
j_call: TRBJ1-1
clone_size: NA
v_call: TRBV9

cdr3_aa: CASSGLAGASTDTQYF
cdr3_nt: TGCGCCAGCAGTGGACTAGCGGGGGCTAGCACAGATACGCAGTATTTT
d_call: TRBD2
j_call: TRBJ2-3
clone_size: NA
v_call: TRBV10-2

cdr3_aa: CASSVGTSGGNEQFF
cdr3_nt: TGTGCTAGCAGCGTCGGGACTAGCGGGGGGAATGAGCAGTTCTTC
d_call: TRBD2
j_call: TRBJ2-1
clone_size: once
v_call: TRBV7-7

cdr3_aa: CASSVEGGYTEAFF
cdr3_nt: TGTGCCAGCAGCGTAGAAGGGGGCTACACTGAAGCTTTCTTT
d_call: TRBD1
j_call: TRBJ1-1
clone_size: NA
v_call: TRBV9

cdr3_aa: CASSLYSQGLEKLFF
cdr3_nt: TGTGCCAGCAGCTTATATTCACAGGGGCTGGAAAAACTGTTTTTT
d_call: TRBD1
j_call: TRBJ1-4
clone_size: NA
v_call: TRBV7-9

cdr3_aa: CSGGGTEAFF
cdr3_nt: TGCAGCGGGGGGGGCACTGAAGCTTTCTTT
d_call: NA
j_call: TRBJ1-1
clone_size: NA
v_call: TRBV29-1

cdr3_aa: CASRGSGGPSYEQYF
cdr3_nt: TGTGCCAGCAGGGGCAGCGGGGGCCCCTCCTACGAGCAGTACTTC
d_call: TRBD2
j_call: TRBJ2-7
clone_size: NA
v_call: TRBV6-1

cdr3_aa: CASSDQGGGEAFF
cdr3_nt: TGTGCCAGCAGTGACCAAGGGGGGGGAGAAGCTTTCTTT
d_call: NA
j_call: TRBJ1-1
clone_size: once
v_call: TRBV6-4

cdr3_aa: CAWSVSRGDRDGYTF
cdr3_nt: TGTGCCTGGAGTGTATCGCGTGGGGACAGGGATGGCTACACCTTC
d_call: TRBD1
j_call: TRBJ1-2
clone_size: NA
v_call: TRBV30

cdr3_aa: CASSEALQGNQPQHF
cdr3_nt: TGTGCCAGCAGTGAAGCGCTACAGGGGAATCAGCCCCAGCATTTT
d_call: TRBD1
j_call: TRBJ1-5
clone_size: NA
v_call: TRBV6-1

cdr3_aa: CASSIKQGDDEQFF
cdr3_nt: TGTGCCAGCAGCATCAAACAGGGGGACGATGAGCAGTTCTTC
d_call: TRBD1
j_call: TRBJ2-1
clone_size: NA
v_call: TRBV7-9

cdr3_aa: CASSLAGARTEAFF
cdr3_nt: TGTGCCAGCAGCTTAGCAGGGGCTCGCACTGAAGCTTTCTTT
d_call: NA
j_call: TRBJ1-1
clone_size: NA
v_call: TRBV7-9

cdr3_aa: CASSPLLASSTDTQYF
cdr3_nt: TGTGCCAGCTCACCCCTACTAGCCAGTAGCACAGATACGCAGTATTTT
d_call: NA
j_call: TRBJ2-3
clone_size: NA
v_call: TRBV18

cdr3_aa: CASSPSGVRTEAFF
cdr3_nt: TGTGCCAGCAGCCCATCAGGGGTGCGGACTGAAGCTTTCTTT
d_call: NA
j_call: TRBJ1-1
clone_size: NA
v_call: TRBV9

cdr3_aa: CATALGGTDTQYF
cdr3_nt: TGTGCCACCGCACTGGGGGGGACAGATACGCAGTATTTT
d_call: TRBD2
j_call: TRBJ2-3
clone_size: NA
v_call: TRBV6-5